These 10 T cell receptor beta chains originate from one sample sequenced in a study of Tregs in tolerant kidney transplant recipients. TCRdb's copy holds only in-frame clones and misses some; the assay was immunoSEQ multiplex PCR. The sample holds roughly 64,000 clones, about 98% seen once. This specimen consisted of Tregs from blood, obtained before the transplant. These receptors were taken from a human donor who received a combined kidney and bone marrow transplant.

The chain links TRBV2 to TRBJ2-7; 7 bases fit TRBD2. The V segment lost 8 bases and the J segment 5 bases; nucleotides outside the gene matches: 9. Looked up from germline, CDR1 is SNHLY and CDR2 is FYNNEI. This CDR3 spans 13 amino acids. In nucleotides, the CDR3 is TGTGCCAGCGATCGGCGGGAGAGCAACGAGCAGTACTTC. It is translated as CASDRRESNEQYF.

The chain combines TRBV27 with TRBJ2-7, with 13 bases identical to TRBD2. The CDR3 contains 16 residues. Germline trimming cut 3 bases from V and 4 bases from J; bases unmatched to any gene: 6. Germline V gives CDR1 MNHEY, CDR2 SMNVEV (reference sequence). This chain's CDR3 is CASSFAGTSGIYEQYF. CDR3 DNA: TGTGCCAGCAGTTTCGCGGGGACTAGCGGGATTTACGAGCAGTACTTC.

The chain carries TRBV18 and TRBJ1-2; 10 bases match TRBD1. Germline CDR1 is KGHSH and CDR2 is LQKENI. The CDR3 contains 13 residues. V trimming: 2 bases; J trimming: 6 bases; junction bases outside the gene matches: 0. For the CDR3, the DNA is TGTGCCAGCTCACCAGGACAGGGGGATGGCTACACCTTC. Translating it yields CASSPGQGDGYTF.

V and J are TRBV7-8 and TRBJ2-1; the D gene is possibly TRBD1 (5 bases). The CDR3 contains 13 residues. The V and J ends lost 1 base and 8 bases respectively, with 9 bases between them. The germline V gene has CDR1 SGHVS and CDR2 FQNEAQ. The CDR3 region has the DNA TGTGCCAGCAGCTTAGTGCAGGGCGATGAGCAGTTCTTC. Residues: CASSLVQGDEQFF.

The J gene is TRBJ2-2, the V gene TRBV4-3; 11 bases match TRBD2. This CDR3 comprises 18 residues. With 1 base clipped from V and 5 bases from J, the junction kept 9 bases outside the gene matches. The germline gives CDR1 LGHNA, CDR2 YSLEER. CDR3 bases: TGCGCCAGCAGCCAAGCCTTAACTAGCGGGAGAGATACCGGGGAGCTGTTTTTT. It specifies CASSQALTSGRDTGELFF.

CDR3 loop: CASSAIAASGNTIYF. The CDR3 DNA reads TGTGCCAGCAGCGCCATCGCCGCGTCTGGAAACACCATATATTTT. The chain couples TRBV9 to TRBJ1-3; D is ambiguous. The CDR3 extends over 15 amino acids. V was shortened by 3 bases and J by 1 base, with 11 bases between the two germline ends. Germline-derived CDR1 and CDR2 are SGDLS and YYNGEE.

V and J are TRBV21-1 and TRBJ2-1; the table's D gene call, TRBD1, was not cross checked with the DNA. TRBV21-1 is annotated as a pseudogene. This CDR3 region has 18 residues. The DNA of the CDR3 is TGTGCCAGCAGCAAAAGCGAAGTAGGGGACAGGGTTTACAATGAGCAGTTCTTC. Translated, it gives CASSKSEVGDRVYNEQFF.

The CDR3 here is CASSSRGNTEAFF. CDR3 in DNA: TGCGCCAGCAGCTCCCGGGGGAACACTGAAGCTTTCTTT. This rearrangement joins TRBV5-1 to TRBJ1-1; D is ambiguous. V lost 3 bases to trimming and J lost 1 base, with 7 bases between them. Germline-derived CDR1 and CDR2 are SGHRS and YFSETQ. CDR3 size: 13 residues.

The rearrangement links TRBV5-1 to TRBJ2-3, with 8 bases identical to TRBD1. V lost 3 bases to trimming and J lost 2 bases; unmatched junction nucleotides: 8. The CDR3 length is 16 residues. The germline gives CDR1 SGHRS, CDR2 YFSETQ. Here the CDR3 reads CASSSDLTGVTDTQYF. Here the CDR3 DNA reads TGCGCCAGCAGCTCGGACCTGACAGGGGTCACAGATACGCAGTATTTT.

The rearrangement uses TRBV18 and TRBJ2-5, with TRBD2 identical over 8 bases. The CDR3 spans 17 residues. With V trimmed by 0 bases and J by 0 bases, 6 bases remained unmatched. Germline-derived CDR1 and CDR2 are KGHSH and LQKENI. CDR3 coding DNA: TGTGCCAGCTCACCACCTCGGGGTAGCGGGGACCAAGAGACCCAGTACTTC. It specifies CASSPPRGSGDQETQYF.